This TCR beta chain comes out of a study of PD-1 blockade in classical Hodgkin lymphoma. Study background: Nivolumab was given intravenously to patients at 3 mg/kg every 2 weeks. Findings and caveats of the study: Compared with healthy donors, newly diagnosed patients reportedly showed lower baseline TCR diversity. Patients with a complete response exhibited baseline diversity comparable to newly diagnosed patients.

On this clone: Its antigen is as yet unknown.

The protocol was immunoSEQ multiplex PCR, while the TCRdb copy is restricted to in-frame clones and leaves out a portion. The table has some 13,000 clones, 84% seen once; the top ten hold roughly 26%. The CDR3 runs 14 residues. Germline lookup yields CDR1 MNHEY and CDR2 SVGAGI. Deletions cut 7 bases from V and 0 bases from J, with 10 bases between. No patient escaped relapse after autologous stem cell transplantation, and brentuximab vedotin exposure varied. This clonotype was sampled from a human donor with classical Hodgkin lymphoma. The source was peripheral blood mononuclear cells (PBMCs), collected at baseline. V gene TRBV6-5 combines with J gene TRBJ1-3; D is perhaps TRBD1 (5 bases). CDR3 bases: TGTGCCAGCATGGAGGGGCTCTCTGGAAACACCATATATTTT. It codes for CASMEGLSGNTIYF.